This entry is about one T cell receptor (beta chain). The protocol was immunoSEQ multiplex PCR, while the TCRdb copy is restricted to in-frame clones and leaves out a portion. The data show about 70,000 clones, around 85% seen once. The data stem from a study of T cell responses to AZD1222 COVID-19 vaccine. V dropped 3 bases and J dropped 8 bases, with 20 bases sitting between them. CDR3 length equals 14 residues. Germline CDR1 reads DFQATT; CDR2 reads SNEGSKA (reference sequence). The clonotype originates from an adult in good health. This material consisted of peripheral blood, taken on day 0 of AZD1222 vaccination. V and J are TRBV20-1 and TRBJ2-7; maybe TRBD2 (6 bases). The CDR3 sequence: CSASKGGKVEKQYF. As DNA, the CDR3 is TGCAGTGCTAGTAAAGGCGGGAAGGTGGAAAAGCAGTACTTC.